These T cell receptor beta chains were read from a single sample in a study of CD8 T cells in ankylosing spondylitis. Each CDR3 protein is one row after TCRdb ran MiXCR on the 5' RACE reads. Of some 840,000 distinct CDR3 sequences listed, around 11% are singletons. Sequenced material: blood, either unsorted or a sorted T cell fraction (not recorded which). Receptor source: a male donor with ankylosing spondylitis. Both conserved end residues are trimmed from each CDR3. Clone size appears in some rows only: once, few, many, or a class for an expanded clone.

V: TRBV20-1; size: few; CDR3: SATAGTPDQPQH
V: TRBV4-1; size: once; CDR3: ASRPGGAEGETQY
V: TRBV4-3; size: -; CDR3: ASSLSLRPYEQY
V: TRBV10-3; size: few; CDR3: AISEYHRTYEQY
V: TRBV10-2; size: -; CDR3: ASSESMSGRNEQF
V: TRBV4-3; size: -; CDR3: ASSQVMQGTDNSNQPQH
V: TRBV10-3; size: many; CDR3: AISATSGEDTQY
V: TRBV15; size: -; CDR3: ATSRDLGREGQPQH
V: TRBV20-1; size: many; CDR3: SVSGTSLHEQY
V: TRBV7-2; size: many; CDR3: ASSLLAGAVNEQF
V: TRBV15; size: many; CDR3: ATGQSLYGYT
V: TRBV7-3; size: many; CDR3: ASSPRWGSQETQY
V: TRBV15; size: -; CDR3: ATSRDSPSEYNEQF
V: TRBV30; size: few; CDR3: AWNVALNTEAF
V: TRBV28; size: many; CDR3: ASTHQSNTDTQY
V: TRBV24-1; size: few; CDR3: ATSGLGGTQETQY
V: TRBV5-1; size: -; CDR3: ASSLSMGGPATDTQY
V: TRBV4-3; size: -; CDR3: ASSRGLEVAYNEQF
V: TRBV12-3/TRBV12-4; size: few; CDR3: ASSFTPGQGSSYEQY
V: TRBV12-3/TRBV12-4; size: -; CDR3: ASSSSYFIGGSYNEQF
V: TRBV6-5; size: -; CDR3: ASSYDRERTDTQY
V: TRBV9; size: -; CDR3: ASSVGGWNEQF
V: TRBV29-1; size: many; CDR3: SVEIGETEAF
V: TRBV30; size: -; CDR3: AWSVRGLGRLH
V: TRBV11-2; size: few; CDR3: ASSLRASGYNEQF
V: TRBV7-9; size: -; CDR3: ASSPTGARAF
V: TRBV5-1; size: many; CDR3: ASSLGTSGNTIY
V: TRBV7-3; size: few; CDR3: ASGRTGGANYGYT
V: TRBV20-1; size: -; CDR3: SARAPFGELF
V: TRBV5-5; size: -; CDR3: ASSLGASLNYNEQF
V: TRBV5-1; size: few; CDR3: ASSLTSGMNTEAF
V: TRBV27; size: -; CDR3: ASSERVGNQPQH
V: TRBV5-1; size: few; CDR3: ASSPGPGMNTEAF
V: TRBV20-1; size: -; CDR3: SARSVRGGYT
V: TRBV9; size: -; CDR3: ASSARAGGRNSPLH
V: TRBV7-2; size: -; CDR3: ASTIQGGLSYEQY
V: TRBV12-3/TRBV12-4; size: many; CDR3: ASKGQGRETQY
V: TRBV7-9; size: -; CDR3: ASSPGTGVGGNQPQH
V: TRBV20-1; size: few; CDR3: SARDHGDETQY
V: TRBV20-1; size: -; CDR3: SAGLAGVQSDTQY
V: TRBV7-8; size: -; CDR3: ASSLRTSGRDASGEQY
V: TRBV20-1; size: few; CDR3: SARVEDWATNEKLF
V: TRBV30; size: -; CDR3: AWSPPLRQQY
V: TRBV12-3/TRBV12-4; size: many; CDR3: ASSRDRGYTGELF
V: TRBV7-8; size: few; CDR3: ASSADSMETQY